The 25 T cell receptor beta chains below all came from one sample that was sequenced in a study of sequential checkpoint blockade in melanoma. Noted treatment: randomized to nivolumab then ipilimumab (arm A) or the reverse (arm B). The protocol was immunoSEQ multiplex PCR, while the TCRdb copy is restricted to in-frame clones and leaves out a portion. Among tens of thousands of clones listed, about four fifths were seen once. This specimen was CD8+ T cells sorted from blood (inferred from file names), taken from a patient given nivolumab and ipilimumab in sequence. The receptors here all came from a human donor with melanoma.

The rearrangement links TRBV29-1 to TRBJ2-7, with 8 bases fitting TRBD2. Germline CDR1 SQVTM, CDR2 ANQGSEA. V dropped 4 bases and J dropped 5; count of bases not matched to a gene: 7. The CDR3 is 13 residues long. The CDR3 sequence: CSVGGLDHNEQYF. The CDR3 nucleotides are TGCAGCGTTGGGGGACTAGATCACAACGAGCAGTACTTC.

V usage is TRBV28 and J usage is TRBJ1-6; 7 nucleotides agree with TRBD1. This CDR3 spans 16 amino acids. V dropped 2 bases and J dropped 7; count of bases not matched to a gene: 8. The germline gives CDR1 MDHEN, CDR2 SYDVKM. The CDR3 sequence: CASSLPLDRTNSPLHF. The CDR3 DNA follows: TGTGCCAGCAGTTTACCATTGGACAGGACGAATTCACCCCTCCACTTT.

The V call is TRBV9, the J call TRBJ2-7; the D gene is possibly TRBD2 (5 bases). In germline, CDR1 is SGDLS, CDR2 YYNGEE. CDR3 length equals 14 residues. V lost 2 bases and J 2 bases, leaving 11 bases between the germline ends. The CDR3 DNA follows: TGTGCCAGCAGCGTCGCGGGCACCGCCTACGAGCAGTACTTC. Translation: CASSVAGTAYEQYF.

V is TRBV28 and J is TRBJ1-2; TRBD1 might be the D (6 bases). Trimming took off 1 base at V and 0 bases at J, with 9 bases between the two ends. The germline gives CDR1 MDHEN, CDR2 SYDVKM. The CDR3 has 15 amino acids. The chain's CDR3 is CASSLLWTANYGYTF. The CDR3, as DNA: TGTGCCAGCAGTTTATTGTGGACAGCTAACTATGGCTACACCTTC.

The J gene is TRBJ2-3, the V gene TRBV19; D is undetermined. Trimming shortened V by 5 bases and J by 7 bases, and 10 bases separated the two germline ends. The CDR3 has 12 residues. Germline V lookup: CDR1 LNHDA, CDR2 SQIVND (reference sequence). CDR3 coding DNA: TGTGCCAGTAGTGGGCCTCGTAATACGCAGTATTTT. Its protein product is CASSGPRNTQYF.

This chain joins TRBV30 and TRBJ2-3; possibly TRBD2 for D (7 bases). V was shortened by 3 bases and J by 3 bases, with 19 bases between the two germline ends. The CDR3 is made up of 16 amino acids. Germline lookup yields CDR1 GTSNPN and CDR2 SVGIG (reference sequence). CDR3 in amino acids: CAWSPGGGGPTDTQYF. As DNA, the CDR3 is TGTGCCTGGAGCCCCGGTGGCGGGGGCCCAACAGATACGCAGTATTTT. Drawing the rest from reference TRBV30 and TRBJ2-3, the complete variable domain is SQTIHQWPATLVQPVGSPLSLECTVEGTSNPNLYWYRQAAGRGLQLLFYSVGIGQISSEVPQNLSASRPQDRQFILSSKKLLLSDSGFYLCAWSPGGGGPTDTQYFGPGTRLTVL.

This clone was counted only a few times. Here the CDR3 DNA reads TGTGCCAGCGGCGATATAGGGGGTATCTATGGCTACACCTTC. It is translated as CASGDIGGIYGYTF. The J gene is TRBJ1-2, the V gene TRBV6-1, with D tentatively TRBD1 (6 bases). Germline V gene sequence: CDR1 MNHNS, CDR2 SASEGT. The CDR3 length is 14 residues. The V and J ends lost 8 bases and 4 bases respectively, with 17 bases between them.

V usage is TRBV7-9 and J usage is TRBJ2-1; 8 bases are a match to TRBD2. V was pared by 1 base and J by 3 bases, with 5 bases of the junction left unmatched. CDR1 is SEHNR, CDR2 FQNEAQ, per germline (reference sequence). The CDR3 runs 16 residues. The CDR3 DNA reads as TGTGCCAGCAGCTTAGACCCGGGAGGGGGCTACAATGAGCAGTTCTTC. Translated, it gives CASSLDPGGGYNEQFF.

The rearrangement joins TRBV10-2 to TRBJ2-5; TRBD2 aligns across 7 bases. CDR3 size: 13 residues. The ends lost 11 bases at V and 1 base at J; junction bases unmatched: 7. Germline CDR1 WSHSY, CDR2 SAAADI. The CDR3, as DNA: TGCGCCGCCGGGGACTACCCCCAAGAGACCCAGTACTTC. Its translation is CAAGDYPQETQYF.

V and J are TRBV28 and TRBJ1-6; TRBD1 is a possible D gene (5 bases). This CDR3 contains 15 residues. CDR1 is MDHEN, CDR2 SYDVKM, per germline. V was clipped by 2 bases and J by 7 bases, with 12 bases between them. DNA of the CDR3: TGTGCCAGCAGTTTAGCCAGGGCCCCAAATTCACCCCTCCACTTT. This codes for CASSLARAPNSPLHF.

V gene TRBV27 combines with J gene TRBJ1-6; a possible D gene is TRBD1 (5 bases). V lost 2 bases to trimming and J lost 10 bases, with 12 bases between them. This CDR3 contains 14 residues. The germline gives CDR1 MNHEY, CDR2 SMNVEV (reference sequence). The CDR3 loop reads CASSLHGAGSPLHF. CDR3 nucleotide sequence: TGTGCCAGCAGTTTACACGGGGCGGGATCACCCCTCCACTTT.

The chain has TRBV10-2 and TRBJ1-1; TRBD1 agrees at 7 bases. Germline V CDR1 and CDR2: WSHSY, SAAADI. V dropped 3 bases and J dropped 0; count of bases not matched to a gene: 4. The CDR3 sequence is 15 residues long. The CDR3 sequence: CASSEMTGMNTEAFF. The CDR3 coding sequence is TGCGCCAGCAGTGAAATGACAGGGATGAACACTGAAGCTTTCTTT.

The chain joins TRBV7-2 to TRBJ2-7; 10 bases map to TRBD1. The CDR3 totals 14 residues. The germline V gene has CDR1 SGHTA and CDR2 FQGNSA. Unmatched junction bases numbered 3, after V lost 5 bases and J lost 2 bases. The CDR3 here is CASSLGQGAYEQYF. Here the CDR3 DNA reads TGTGCCAGCAGCCTAGGACAGGGGGCCTACGAGCAGTACTTC.

The chain recombines TRBV2 with TRBJ2-3, with 8 bases identical to TRBD1. The germline CDR1 and CDR2 sequences are SNHLY and FYNNEI. The CDR3 extends over 14 amino acids. The V segment lost 6 bases and the J segment 5 bases; nucleotides outside the gene matches: 7. CDR3 amino acids: CASRDGQGIDTQYF. In DNA form, the CDR3 reads TGTGCCAGCAGAGATGGACAGGGAATAGATACGCAGTATTTT.

V and J are TRBV7-6 and TRBJ2-7; D is unresolved. The CDR3 consists of 14 residues. Germline CDR1 SGHVS, CDR2 FNYEAQ. The V and J ends lost 4 bases and 5 bases respectively, with 15 bases between them. CDR3 in DNA: TGTGCCAGCAGCTCGGCCGACGGAGACCACGAGCAGTACTTC. Translated, it gives CASSSADGDHEQYF. Full variable domain (rest looked up from reference TRBV7-6 and TRBJ2-7): GAGVSQSPRYKVTKRGQDVALRCDPISGHVSLYWYRQALGQGPEFLTYFNYEAQQDKSGLPNDRFSAERPEGSISTLTIQRTEQRDSAMYRCASSSADGDHEQYFGPGTRLTVT.

The rearrangement joins TRBV2 to TRBJ2-1; D possibly corresponds to TRBD2 (5 bases). Germline CDR1 reads SNHLY; CDR2 reads FYNNEI. Trimming removed 11 bases from V and 9 bases from J, with 8 bases in between. The CDR3 is 9 amino acids. The chain's CDR3 is CASGFEQFF. The CDR3 coding sequence is TGTGCCTCGGGATTTGAGCAGTTCTTC. The whole variable domain, remainder taken from reference TRBV2 and TRBJ2-1, is EPEVTQTPSHQVTQMGQEVILRCVPISNHLYFYWYRQILGQKVEFLVSFYNNEISEKSEIFDDQFSVERPDGSNFTLKIRSTKLEDSAMYFCASGFEQFFGPGTRLTVL.

The rearrangement joins TRBV4-1 to TRBJ2-3, with 10 bases aligning to TRBD2. This CDR3 contains 16 residues. Germline-derived CDR1 and CDR2 are MGHRA and YSYEKL. The trim removed 4 bases at V and 4 bases at J, leaving 8 bases unmatched. CDR3: CASSPVSSGGPDTQYF. CDR3 bases: TGCGCCAGCAGCCCCGTTTCTAGCGGGGGCCCAGATACGCAGTATTTT.

This clone occurred once. This chain joins TRBV6-8 and TRBJ1-2, with TRBD1 matching over 11 bases. The CDR3 totals 16 residues. J gave up 0 bases and V 5 bases, and 5 bases lay outside the gene matches. The germline V gene encodes CDR1 MNHGY and CDR2 SAAAGT. CDR3 residues: CASSPGTGGTNYGYTF. DNA of the CDR3: TGTGCCAGCAGTCCCGGGACAGGGGGGACTAACTATGGCTACACCTTC.

J is TRBJ1-1 and V is TRBV30; TRBD1 is a possible D gene (5 bases). CDR3 size: 14 residues. The germline V gene encodes CDR1 GTSNPN and CDR2 SVGIG (reference sequence). V shed 0 bases and J shed 4 bases, with 12 bases lying between them. The CDR3 loop is CAWSVLDSATEAFF. CDR3 coding DNA: TGTGCCTGGAGTGTACTCGACAGCGCCACTGAAGCTTTCTTT.

The CDR3 DNA reads TGTGCCAGCAGCATCCGGGGGGACAGGGGGTTCGGGGGCTATGGCTACACCTTC. The encoded protein is CASSIRGDRGFGGYGYTF. This chain uses TRBV9 with TRBJ1-2, with 11 bases that match TRBD1. CDR1 SGDLS and CDR2 YYNGEE come from the germline V gene. The CDR3 extends over 18 amino acids. J lost 4 bases, V lost 4 bases, and 15 bases had no gene match.

V and J are TRBV10-3 and TRBJ2-5, with 9 bases aligning to TRBD2. Germline CDR1 and CDR2: ENHRY and SYGVKD. The CDR3 loop spans 15 amino acids. V gave up 3 bases and J gave up 3 bases; unmatched junction bases: 5. CDR3 residues: CAISEGAGGEETQYF. DNA of the CDR3: TGTGCCATCAGTGAAGGCGCGGGGGGGGAAGAGACCCAGTACTTC.

The chain has TRBV5-1 and TRBJ2-5; 10 bases map to TRBD2. This CDR3 has 17 residues. The V gene's germline CDR1 is SGHRS and CDR2 YFSETQ. Trimming removed 5 bases from V and 4 bases from J; junction bases left unmatched: 14. The CDR3 nucleotides are TGCGCCAGCAGGACCGGGACTAGCGTTTTACTGGGAGAGACCCAGTACTTC. Amino acid sequence: CASRTGTSVLLGETQYF.

This clone rates as medium-sized. In nucleotides, the CDR3 is TGTGCCAGCAGCAAAGGGGCCCTAGCGGACAGTGAGCAGTTCTTC. As protein: CASSKGALADSEQFF. The chain couples TRBV21-1 to TRBJ2-1; the DNA was not compared with TRBD2, the D call given in the table. TRBV21-1 is a pseudogene segment. The CDR3 has 15 residues.

The V call is TRBV27, the J call TRBJ2-5; 10 nucleotides agree with TRBD1. Germline assignment: CDR1 MNHEY and CDR2 SMNVEV (reference sequence). The length of the CDR3 is 17 residues. With V trimmed by 4 bases and J by 3 bases, 11 bases remained unmatched. CDR3 DNA: TGTGCCAGCAGTTCGGGACAGGGGTATTTGCTGAAAGAGACCCAGTACTTC. Amino acids: CASSSGQGYLLKETQYF.

This chain links TRBV9 with TRBJ1-3, with D uncertain. Trimming stripped 0 bases from V and 0 bases from J, with 16 bases between. This CDR3 region has 18 residues. Germline V gene sequence: CDR1 SGDLS, CDR2 YYNGEE. Here the CDR3 reads CASSVDGEPLVSGNTIYF. The CDR3 DNA reads as TGTGCCAGCAGCGTAGATGGGGAGCCGCTCGTCTCTGGAAACACCATATATTTT.